The 17 T cell receptor beta chains in this list originate from one sample, sequenced in a study of blood T cells in healthy people across ages (dated by TCRdb to about 2015). The library relied on 5' RACE. The data were produced on an Illumina HiSeq 2500. A second PCR of about 7 to 12 cycles was run with a J-beta primer mix and a sample-barcoded 5' primer. The public reads were reprocessed in TCRdb via fastp at Q25 and MiXCR, keeping in-frame beta chains. For every CDR3 protein sequence, its rows merge into one entry that carries the most common genes and DNA. This sample lists about a million distinct CDR3 sequences; roughly 52% were detected once. In total, the top ten clones hold around 15% of the sample. The source material was blood. The source is a man aged 25 to 45 in good health.

J is TRBJ2-7 and V is TRBV3-1; D may be TRBD2 (6 bases). The V gene's germline CDR1 is LGHDT and CDR2 YNNKEL (reference sequence). V lost 4 bases and J 1 base, leaving 17 bases between the germline ends. The CDR3 totals 16 residues. Here the CDR3 reads CASSPRGGTGSYEQYF. The DNA for the CDR3 is TGTGCCAGCAGCCCGAGGGGTGGGACTGGATCCTACGAGCAGTACTTC.

V and J are TRBV5-4 and TRBJ2-1; D unclear. CDR1 is SGHNT, CDR2 YYREEE, per germline (reference sequence). The CDR3 covers 15 residues. V was cut by 1 base and J by 4 bases, with 12 bases left in between. This chain's CDR3 is CASSLTIGGYNEQFF. In DNA form, the CDR3 reads TGTGCCAGCAGCTTGACTATTGGTGGATACAATGAGCAGTTCTTC.

The chain couples TRBV20-1 to TRBJ2-3; 11 nucleotides line up with TRBD2. With V trimmed by 4 bases and J by 6 bases, 6 bases remained unmatched. Germline loops: CDR1 DFQATT, CDR2 SNEGSKA (reference sequence). There are 14 residues in the CDR3. CDR3 residues: CSATLAGGRDTQYF. The CDR3 DNA reads as TGCAGTGCTACCCTAGCGGGGGGCCGGGATACGCAGTATTTT.

This clonotype was counted between two and nine times. The V call is TRBV5-1, the J call TRBJ2-3, with no clear D. Trimming removed 7 bases from V and 6 bases from J, with 6 bases in between. The CDR3 is 10 residues long. The germline gives CDR1 SGHRS, CDR2 YFSETQ. Here the CDR3 DNA reads TGCGCCAGCCCACAGGATACGCAGTATTTT. It specifies CASPQDTQYF.

The rearrangement uses TRBV20-1 and TRBJ2-4; 8 nucleotides align to TRBD1. Gene TRBJ2-7 matches the end of the DNA better, so the J call may be wrong. The CDR3 contains 14 residues. Germline CDR1 DFQATT, CDR2 SNEGSKA (reference sequence). For the CDR3, the DNA is TGCAGTGCTCTCCCGACAGGGGCCCGCTACGAGCAGTACTTC. The encoded protein is CSALPTGARYEQYF.

The gene calls are TRBV11-3 and TRBJ2-5, with D possibly being TRBD1 (6 bases). Trimming cost V 4 bases and J 5 bases, with 17 bases left between them. Germline V gene lookup returns CDR1 SGHNT and CDR2 YENEEA. The CDR3 is made up of 15 amino acids. The CDR3 DNA sequence: TGTGCCAGCAGCTCAGTCAGGGGATTAGGGGAGACCCAGTACTTC. Its protein is CASSSVRGLGETQYF. The full variable domain, rest sourced from reference TRBV11-3 and TRBJ2-5, is EAGVVQSPRYKIIEKKQPVAFWCNPISGHNTLYWYLQNLGQGPELLIRYENEEAVDDSQLPKDRFSAERLKGVDSTLKIQPAELGDSAVYLCASSSVRGLGETQYFGPGTRLLVL.

This chain connects TRBV11-2 to TRBJ2-7; 7 bases are a match to TRBD1. The ends lost 0 bases at V and 4 bases at J; junction bases unmatched: 12. The CDR3 is made up of 17 amino acids. Looked up from germline, CDR1 is SGHAT and CDR2 is FQNNGV. CDR3 DNA: TGTGCCAGCAGCTTAGAATGGTCAGGGGGTCGTTTGTACGAGCAGTACTTC. Its protein is CASSLEWSGGRLYEQYF.

The chain has TRBV6-1 and TRBJ2-5, with D perhaps matching TRBD1 (6 bases). CDR1 is MNHNS, CDR2 SASEGT, per germline. The length of the CDR3 is 14 residues. With 6 bases removed from V and 7 bases from J, the gap between germline ends came to 18 bases. The CDR3 region is CASSVKGVRATQYF. DNA for the CDR3: TGTGCCAGCAGCGTGAAGGGGGTACGAGCGACCCAGTACTTC.

This clonotype was observed a handful of times. This chain links TRBV4-1 with TRBJ1-4; D is possibly TRBD1 (5 bases). The CDR3 consists of 16 residues. CDR1 is MGHRA, CDR2 YSYEKL, per germline. V lost 0 bases and J 2 bases, leaving 10 bases between the germline ends. The chain's CDR3 is CASSQEAGPTNEKLFF. The CDR3 DNA reads TGCGCCAGCAGCCAAGAAGCGGGGCCCACTAATGAAAAACTGTTTTTT.

This clonotype was seen more than once but under ten times. The chain has TRBV6-5 and TRBJ2-1, with 9 positions matching TRBD2. The ends lost 1 base at V and 4 bases at J; junction bases unmatched: 5. Germline V lookup: CDR1 MNHEY, CDR2 SVGAGI. The CDR3 extends over 16 amino acids. The CDR3 reads CASSYYKTSGYNEQFF. CDR3 DNA sequence: TGTGCCAGCAGTTACTACAAGACTAGCGGATACAATGAGCAGTTCTTC.

This clonotype was counted a few times. The chain joins TRBV18 to TRBJ2-1; D may correspond to TRBD1 or TRBD2 (5 bases each). This CDR3 has 16 residues. Trimming removed 2 bases at V and 2 bases at J, with 13 bases between. Germline assignment: CDR1 KGHSH and CDR2 LQKENI. The chain's CDR3 is CASSPVGTEAYNEQFF. CDR3 coding DNA: TGTGCCAGCTCACCAGTGGGGACGGAAGCCTACAATGAGCAGTTCTTC.

This rearrangement joins TRBV20-1 to TRBJ1-5; maybe TRBD1 (5 bases). CDR1 DFQATT and CDR2 SNEGSKA come from the germline V gene (reference sequence). The CDR3 length is 13 residues. V lost 8 bases and J 10 bases, leaving 21 bases between the germline ends. CDR3 DNA: TGCAGTTTAGGGACTGGGAGCCCAAATCCCCAGCATTTT. Its translation is CSLGTGSPNPQHF.

The J gene is TRBJ2-5, the V gene TRBV20-1, with 10 nucleotides matching TRBD2. The junction had 2 bases not matched to a gene; V was cut back by 4 bases and J by 0 bases. In germline, CDR1 is DFQATT, CDR2 SNEGSKA (reference sequence). The CDR3 spans 14 residues. The chain's CDR3 is CSAIAGGYQETQYF. In nucleotides, the CDR3 is TGCAGTGCTATAGCGGGGGGCTACCAAGAGACCCAGTACTTC.

This clonotype has more than one count but fewer than ten. The V and J genes are TRBV7-9 and TRBJ2-7; D is uncertain. The last part of the DNA fits TRBJ2-5 better; the J call may be wrong. The CDR3 is 14 residues long. Germline CDR1 SEHNR, CDR2 FQNEAQ (reference sequence). The CDR3 protein is CASSRDVGVWTQYF. The CDR3 DNA reads as TGTGCCAGCAGCCGTGATGTAGGAGTCTGGACCCAGTACTTC.

The CDR3 nucleotides are TGTGCCAGCAGCAGAAAGACAGGGGCTTATAGCAATCAGCCCCAGCATTTT. This sequence encodes CASSRKTGAYSNQPQHF. The V call is TRBV28, the J call TRBJ1-5; TRBD1 matches 8 bases. The germline CDR1 and CDR2 sequences are MDHEN and SYDVKM. V lost 6 bases to trimming and J lost 0 bases; unmatched junction nucleotides: 10. The CDR3 is 17 amino acids.

The rearrangement joins TRBV29-1 to TRBJ1-1; D ambiguous. CDR3 length: 12 residues. The germline CDR1 and CDR2 sequences are SQVTM and ANQGSEA. V shed 7 bases and J shed 3 bases, with 12 bases lying between them. The CDR3 bases are TGCAGCGCCCGCGGCGGGTACACTGAAGCTTTCTTT. Its translation is CSARGGYTEAFF. Using reference TRBV29-1 and TRBJ1-1 for the parts outside the CDR3, the full variable domain is SAVISQKPSRDICQRGTSLTIQCQVDSQVTMMFWYRQQPGQSLTLIATANQGSEATYESGFVIDKFPISRPNLTFSTLTVSNMSPEDSSIYLCSARGGYTEAFFGQGTRLTVV.

This clonotype was counted only a few times. The genes are TRBV9 and TRBJ1-1; no reliable D call. Trimming took off 0 bases at V and 6 bases at J, with 6 bases between the two ends. Germline V gives CDR1 SGDLS, CDR2 YYNGEE. The CDR3 has 12 amino acids. Written as DNA, the CDR3 is TGTGCCAGCAGCGTAGACGGCCCTGAAGCTTTCTTT. Amino acids: CASSVDGPEAFF.